Listed below are T cell receptor beta chains from one sample, sequenced in a study of T cell responses to AZD1222 COVID-19 vaccine. TCRdb's copy holds only in-frame clones and misses some; the assay was immunoSEQ multiplex PCR. The data contain about 94,000 clones, around 89% of them seen just once; the ten biggest clones take up 8% to 9.5%. Sequencing used peripheral blood, obtained on day 0 of AZD1222 vaccination. These receptors originate from an adult in good health. The CDR3 runs from the conserved cysteine through the conserved F or W.

J,V,CDR3
TRBJ1-2,TRBV9,CASSVADGQGGDGYTF
TRBJ1-3,TRBV10-3,CATQTGGNTIYF
TRBJ2-2,TRBV11-2,CASSPRDWRPNTGELFF
TRBJ1-5,TRBV6-2/TRBV6-3,CASSYVAQSIGQPQHF
TRBJ1-3,TRBV5-1,CASSQDLVGNTIYF
TRBJ2-7,TRBV19,CASSNRGLEQYF
TRBJ1-1,TRBV5-4,CASSIGGPNTEAFF
TRBJ2-7,TRBV4-1,CASSYRFSGTGKGYEQYF
TRBJ1-6,TRBV5-1,CASSPPGGGGTPLHF
TRBJ1-6,TRBV6-5,CASSYSSPPRTLHF
TRBJ1-2,TRBV3-1/TRBV3-2,CASTRDRSANGYTF
TRBJ1-2,TRBV4-1,CASSQDPRGYGYTF
TRBJ2-1,TRBV5-5,CASSLGTDFSYNEQFF
TRBJ2-2,TRBV2,CASSRDTYTGELFF
TRBJ1-4,TRBV11-2,CASSLDGGSKLFF
TRBJ1-5,TRBV30,CAWSVPGQPQHF
TRBJ1-6,TRBV27,CASSRTGVGNSPLHF
TRBJ1-2,TRBV3-1/TRBV3-2,CASSQAANYGYTF
TRBJ1-1,TRBV2,CASIWKTGGTEAFF
TRBJ1-2,TRBV25-1,CASSSAGHYGYTF
TRBJ2-2,TRBV3-1/TRBV3-2,CASSQDSGVNTGELFF
TRBJ1-1,TRBV4-1,CASSQVADSMNTEAFF
TRBJ2-3,TRBV14,CASSPGLSTDTQYF
TRBJ2-7,TRBV11-3,CASSLSGESYEQYF
TRBJ2-1,TRBV12-5,CASGLAEPTSGGYNEQFF
TRBJ1-6,TRBV18,CASSPIAMSSYNSPLHF
TRBJ1-2,TRBV6-4,CASSDGTYGYTF
TRBJ1-3,TRBV5-1,CASSLPGTGVGNTIYF
TRBJ1-5,TRBV30,CAWKRGTVHNQPQHF